The next 25 T cell receptor beta chains were all read from a single sample in a study of Graves' ophthalmopathy and Graves' hyperthyroidism. Beta-chain TCR CDR3 regions were amplified from RNA transcripts. RT-PCR with HTBI primers came first, then second-round multiplex PCR. From the multiplex PCR reads, TCRdb called clonotypes with MiXCR, one entry per CDR3 protein. Among over a million distinct CDR3 sequences listed, less than 45% were seen once. The sample comprised peripheral blood or thyroid tissue (not recorded which). These TCRs come from an adult man with Graves' hyperthyroidism.

The chain is built from TRBV6-5 and TRBJ2-7; 11 bases are shared with TRBD1. CDR3 length: 16 amino acids. V lost 5 bases to trimming and J lost 6 bases; unmatched junction nucleotides: 12. The germline CDR1 and CDR2 sequences are MNHEY and SVGAGI. The CDR3 coding sequence is TGTGCCAGCAGTCACAAGGTGACCGGGACAGGGGGCGAGCAGTACTTC. It codes for CASSHKVTGTGGEQYF.

This sequence joins TRBV2 and TRBJ1-5, with a weak D call TRBD1 (6 bases). This CDR3 has 18 amino acids. From germline, CDR1 is SNHLY and CDR2 FYNNEI. V was cut by 5 bases and J by 0 bases, with 20 bases left in between. The CDR3 DNA is TGTGCCAGCAGTACCTATCCGACAGGCCCTGATAGCAATCAGCCCCAGCATTTT. As protein: CASSTYPTGPDSNQPQHF.

For this clonotype: Being one base from a much bigger clone, this may be a read error. The chain couples TRBV7-9 to TRBJ1-3; D possibly corresponds to TRBD1 (5 bases). The CDR3 runs 14 residues. V was clipped by 5 bases and J by 4 bases, with 12 bases between them. Germline V gene data show CDR1 as SEHNR and CDR2 as FQNEAQ (reference sequence). This CDR3 reads CASSEGTRGNTIYF. CDR3 nucleotides: TGTGCCAGCAGCGAAGGGACTCGGGGAAACACCATATATTTT. The variable domain in full, with the rest retrieved from reference TRBV7-9 and TRBJ1-3, is DTGVSQNPRHKITKRGQNVTFRCDPISEHNRLYWYRQTLGQGPEFLTYFQNEAQLEKSRLLSDRFSAERPKGSFSTLEIQRTEQGDSAMYLCASSEGTRGNTIYFGEGSWLTVV.

Only a few counts were recorded for this clonotype. The gene calls are TRBV7-9 and TRBJ1-1; possibly TRBD1 for D (6 bases). Germline CDR1 SEHNR, CDR2 FQNEAQ (reference sequence). CDR3 length: 15 residues. Trimming left V 4 bases short and J 11 bases short, with 23 bases between. CDR3 in DNA: TGTGCCAGCAGCTCCGAGCCGGGACACCCCCGGCCCGCTTTCTTT. Translating it yields CASSSEPGHPRPAFF.

This clonotype was picked up many times. The chain is built from TRBV5-8 and TRBJ1-1; D not certain. Germline V gene lookup returns CDR1 SGHTS and CDR2 YDEGEE. The V end lost 2 bases, the J end lost 7 bases, and 9 bases lay between the germline ends. The CDR3 is 12 amino acids. The CDR3 DNA reads TGTGCCAGCAGCTTTCACGACAATGAAGCTTTCTTT. Translating it yields CASSFHDNEAFF.

The rearrangement uses TRBV15 and TRBJ2-5; no reliable D call. Germline CDR1 and CDR2: LNHNV and YYDKDF (reference sequence). CDR3 length equals 14 residues. The germline V and J ends were trimmed by 4 bases and 5 bases, with 14 bases remaining between them. The CDR3 region is CATSKIAMLETQYF. CDR3 coding DNA: TGTGCCACCAGCAAGATAGCTATGTTGGAGACCCAGTACTTC.

Details on this clonotype: This clone may be a read error of a much larger clone one base away. The chain links TRBV5-1 to TRBJ1-3; TRBD1 matches at 7 bases. Germline CDR1 reads SGHRS; CDR2 reads YFSETQ. The CDR3 is 18 amino acids. The J segment lost 0 bases and the V segment lost 4 bases, leaving 13 bases of the junction unmatched. The CDR3, as DNA: TGCGCCAGCAGCAGGGACAGTAGAACCGTTATCTCTGGAAACACCATATATTTT. Its protein product is CASSRDSRTVISGNTIYF.

This clonotype was counted only a few times. The chain employs TRBV2 and TRBJ1-2; D ambiguous. V dropped 4 bases and J dropped 8 bases, with 14 bases sitting between them. Germline values: CDR1 SNHLY, CDR2 FYNNEI. The CDR3 contains 13 residues. The CDR3 DNA is TGTGCCAGCAGTGTAGGGCCGAGGTACGGCTACACCTTC. Amino acid sequence: CASSVGPRYGYTF.

This clonotype was counted ten times or more. In nucleotides, the CDR3 is TGTGCCAGCAGGTCGGGGGGGGAAAACCTTGAAGCTTTCTTT. Translating it yields CASRSGGENLEAFF. This rearrangement joins TRBV7-8 to TRBJ1-1; TRBD1 is a possible D gene (5 bases). CDR1 and CDR2 (germline): SGHVS, FQNEAQ. Trimming left V 6 bases short and J 7 bases short, with 18 bases between. The CDR3 consists of 14 residues. The whole variable domain, remainder taken from reference TRBV7-8 and TRBJ1-1, is GAGVSQSPRYKVAKRGQDVALRCDPISGHVSLFWYQQALGQGPEFLTYFQNEAQLDKSGLPSDRFFAERPEGSVSTLKIQRTQQEDSAVYLCASRSGGENLEAFFGQGTRLTVV.

This clonotype appeared many times. V and J are TRBV20-1 and TRBJ2-7; 13 nucleotides match TRBD2. Germline V CDR1 and CDR2: DFQATT, SNEGSKA (reference sequence). The CDR3 loop spans 16 amino acids. Losses at the gene ends were 3 bases for V and 0 bases for J; bases not matched to a gene: 5. The CDR3 DNA sequence: TGCAGTGCTAGGCCCTGGACTAGCGGGAGCTCCTACGAGCAGTACTTC. As protein: CSARPWTSGSSYEQYF.

In its sample, this clonotype was seen many times. This chain links TRBV5-6 with TRBJ1-1; D gene uncertain. CDR1 SGHDT and CDR2 YYEEEE come from the germline V gene. With 5 bases removed from V and 5 bases from J, the gap between germline ends came to 10 bases. This CDR3 is built from 12 residues. The CDR3 loop is CASRTPGTEAFF. CDR3 in DNA: TGTGCCAGCAGGACCCCGGGTACTGAAGCTTTCTTT.

This clonotype appeared a few times. V and J are TRBV18 and TRBJ1-2, with D tentatively TRBD1 (5 bases). Germline CDR1 KGHSH, CDR2 LQKENI. Trimming shortened V by 3 bases and J by 7 bases, and 15 bases separated the two germline ends. The CDR3 contains 14 residues. The CDR3, as DNA: TGTGCCAGCTCACCGGCCCAGGGCGGTTCTGGCTACACCTTC. This encodes CASSPAQGGSGYTF.

Ten or more counts support this clonotype. The chain combines TRBV12-3 or TRBV12-4 with TRBJ1-1; D is unresolved. The germline V and J ends were trimmed by 3 bases and 2 bases, with 10 bases remaining between them. This CDR3 region has 14 residues. The CDR3 loop reads CASSFQKPNTEAFF. The CDR3 DNA reads TGTGCCAGCAGTTTTCAGAAACCTAACACTGAAGCTTTCTTT.

Many counts were recorded for this clonotype. The chain recombines TRBV20-1 with TRBJ1-5; no definite D call. The CDR3 has 13 amino acids. Trimming took 3 bases from V and 0 from J, leaving 6 bases between them. Germline V gene data show CDR1 as DFQATT and CDR2 as SNEGSKA (reference sequence). The DNA for the CDR3 is TGCAGTGCTAGGGACTATAGCAATCAGCCCCAGCATTTT. Its translation is CSARDYSNQPQHF.

V usage is TRBV24-1 and J usage is TRBJ2-2; no clear D. Germline values: CDR1 KGHDR, CDR2 SFDVKD. The CDR3 has 11 amino acids. V lost 0 bases and J lost 8, with 0 bases in between. CDR3 sequence (DNA): TGTGCCACCAGTGATTTGGGGGAGCTGTTTTTT. Its translation is CATSDLGELFF.

This clonotype was observed a few times. V is TRBV20-1 and J is TRBJ2-7; weak D call: TRBD2 (6 bases). Germline V gene data show CDR1 as DFQATT and CDR2 as SNEGSKA (reference sequence). Trimming cost V 6 bases and J 4 bases, with 19 bases left between them. The CDR3 sequence is 14 residues long. CDR3 nucleotide sequence: TGCAGTGCCCAGGGTGGCGCGGGAAAATACGAGCAGTACTTC. It is translated as CSAQGGAGKYEQYF.

This clonotype was found many times. The J gene is TRBJ2-7, the V gene TRBV9; 8 nucleotides line up with TRBD1. The CDR3 contains 13 residues. Per the germline V gene, CDR1 is SGDLS and CDR2 is YYNGEE. V trimming: 4 bases; J trimming: 7 bases; junction bases outside the gene matches: 7. CDR3 DNA: TGTGCCAGCAGCCTCCGGACAGGGCAAGAGCAGTACTTC. Translation gives CASSLRTGQEQYF.

The genes are TRBV7-8 and TRBJ1-2; TRBD1 matches at 7 bases. The CDR3 loop spans 15 amino acids. Trimming at V came to 3 bases and at J to 7 bases, leaving 11 bases not matched to a gene. The germline gives CDR1 SGHVS, CDR2 FQNEAQ. In DNA, the CDR3 is TGTGCCAGCAGCTTTACTCGCAGGGGGATCTCTGGCTACACCTTC. Translation gives CASSFTRRGISGYTF.

There are many counts of this clonotype. The chain couples TRBV12-3 or TRBV12-4 to TRBJ1-5, with 9 bases lining up with TRBD1. The CDR3 is 16 amino acids. J lost 9 bases, V lost 1 base, and 10 bases had no gene match. The CDR3 bases are TGTGCCAGCAGTTTAGGTGGTCGGGGACAGGGTCCGCCCCAGCATTTT. Its translation is CASSLGGRGQGPPQHF.

The chain combines TRBV29-1 with TRBJ2-5, with a tentative D call TRBD1 (5 bases). V lost 4 bases, J lost 5 bases, and 14 bases lay in between. Germline V lookup: CDR1 SQVTM, CDR2 ANQGSEA. There are 13 residues in the CDR3. CDR3 sequence (DNA): TGCAGCGTTGCTGGGCCAGGGCTGGAGACCCAGTACTTC. This codes for CSVAGPGLETQYF. The whole variable domain, remainder taken from reference TRBV29-1 and TRBJ2-5, is SAVISQKPSRDICQRGTSLTIQCQVDSQVTMMFWYRQQPGQSLTLIATANQGSEATYESGFVIDKFPISRPNLTFSTLTVSNMSPEDSSIYLCSVAGPGLETQYFGPGTRLLVL.

The count of this clonotype is one. A much larger clonotype is one base distant, so this may be a read error. This chain links TRBV6-5 with TRBJ2-7; D gene uncertain. From germline, CDR1 is MNHEY and CDR2 SVGAGI. The CDR3 length is 13 residues. V was trimmed by 8 bases and J by 8 bases, leaving 19 bases between them. In DNA form, the CDR3 reads TGTGCCAGCGCGGAAATAGACGGCCGGCAGCAGTACTTC. Translation: CASAEIDGRQQYF.

The chain uses TRBV28 and TRBJ1-5; TRBD1 agrees at 7 bases. Germline V CDR1 and CDR2: MDHEN, SYDVKM. The J segment lost 7 bases and the V segment lost 6 bases, leaving 9 bases of the junction unmatched. The CDR3 extends over 14 amino acids. The DNA for the CDR3 is TGTGCCAGCAGCACAGGGACAGCCACACAGCCCCAGCATTTT. Its protein is CASSTGTATQPQHF.

This chain joins TRBV30 and TRBJ2-2, with D possibly TRBD1 on 6 matching bases. V was shortened by 1 base and J by 6 bases, with 6 bases between the two germline ends. In germline, CDR1 is GTSNPN, CDR2 SVGIG (reference sequence). This CDR3 is 12 amino acids long. CDR3 loop: CAWSGQAGELFF. In DNA form, the CDR3 reads TGTGCCTGGAGTGGACAGGCCGGGGAGCTGTTTTTT.

In its sample, this clonotype was seen many times. V gene TRBV12-3 or TRBV12-4 combines with J gene TRBJ1-6, with D tentatively TRBD1 (6 bases). V was trimmed by 6 bases and J by 4 bases, leaving 13 bases between them. CDR3 length: 15 amino acids. The DNA of the CDR3 is TGTGCCAGCAGAAGACAGGACATGTATAATTCACCCCTCCACTTT. Encoded protein: CASRRQDMYNSPLHF.

This clonotype has a count of ten or more. The chain carries TRBV5-6 and TRBJ2-6, with 7 positions matching TRBD1. Germline CDR1 SGHDT, CDR2 YYEEEE. The J segment lost 4 bases and the V segment lost 1 base, leaving 11 bases of the junction unmatched. The CDR3 is 18 residues long. This chain's CDR3 is CASSLYVGTVGGANVLTF. CDR3 bases: TGTGCCAGCAGCTTGTACGTGGGGACAGTCGGAGGGGCCAACGTCCTGACTTTC.